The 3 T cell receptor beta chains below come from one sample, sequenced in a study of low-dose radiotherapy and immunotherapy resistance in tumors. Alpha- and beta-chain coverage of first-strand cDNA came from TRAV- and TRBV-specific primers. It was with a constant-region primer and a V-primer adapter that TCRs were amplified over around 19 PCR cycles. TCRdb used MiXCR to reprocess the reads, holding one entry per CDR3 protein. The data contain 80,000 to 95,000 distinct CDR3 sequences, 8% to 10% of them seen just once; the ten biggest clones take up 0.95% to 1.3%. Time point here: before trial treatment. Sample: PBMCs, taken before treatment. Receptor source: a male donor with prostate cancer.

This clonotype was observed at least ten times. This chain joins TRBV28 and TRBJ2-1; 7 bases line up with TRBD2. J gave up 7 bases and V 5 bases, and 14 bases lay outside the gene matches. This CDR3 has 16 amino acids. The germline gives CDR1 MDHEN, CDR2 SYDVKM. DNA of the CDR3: TGTGCCAGCAGTCTAACTAGCGCCCGCCTGGGGAATGAGCAGTTCTTC. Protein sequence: CASSLTSARLGNEQFF.

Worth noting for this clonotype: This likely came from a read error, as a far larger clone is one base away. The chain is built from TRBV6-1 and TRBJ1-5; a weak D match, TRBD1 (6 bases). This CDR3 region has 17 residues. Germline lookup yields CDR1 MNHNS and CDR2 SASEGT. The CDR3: CASRRADAGAGNHPQHF. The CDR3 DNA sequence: TGTGCCAGCAGACGGGCTGACGCAGGGGCTGGCAATCATCCCCAGCATTTT.

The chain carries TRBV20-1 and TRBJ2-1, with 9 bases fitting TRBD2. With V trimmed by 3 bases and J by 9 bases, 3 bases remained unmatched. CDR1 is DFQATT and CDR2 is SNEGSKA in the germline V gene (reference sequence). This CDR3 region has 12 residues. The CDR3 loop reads CSARSGRSEQFF. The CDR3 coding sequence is TGCAGTGCTAGGAGCGGGAGGAGTGAGCAGTTCTTC.